This passage covers 26 T cell receptor beta chains from one sample sequenced in a study of T cell clonality in common variable immunodeficiency (dated by TCRdb to between 2014 and 2017). Libraries were prepared through the immunoSEQ multiplex PCR assay. This immuneACCESS table, as held by TCRdb, lists in-frame sequences with V and J called but not all clones. Of the missing ones, under half trace to an unresolved V gene in checked studies; the others have no known cause. For this sample the table reports about 29,000 clones, with no clone seen just once. 4% to 5% of the sample is in the top ten clones. Sequenced sample: peripheral blood mononuclear cells. The source of these receptors is a person aged 18 to 75 in good health.

This clone was picked up many times. Read data end 3 residues before the CDR3 end; the end is taken from the germline J gene. The rearrangement joins TRBV20-1 to TRBJ1-5; 7 bases fit TRBD1. In germline, CDR1 is DFQATT, CDR2 SNEGSKA (reference sequence). V lost 6 bases to trimming and J lost 2 bases; unmatched junction nucleotides: 4. The CDR3 runs to 13 residues. CDR3 residues: CSARQGGNQPQHF. Partial CDR3 DNA: TGCAGTGCCCGACAGGGAGGCAATCAGCCC.

This clone came up a few times. Read sequence stops 3 residues before the CDR3 end, and the germline J gene provides the missing end. V and J are TRBV5-1 and TRBJ2-3, with D possibly matching TRBD2 (6 bases). The ends were cut back, 3 bases at V and 4 bases at J, with 12 bases in the middle. This CDR3 is 14 amino acids long. Germline values: CDR1 SGHRS, CDR2 YFSETQ. This chain's CDR3 is CASSWVGGSDTQYF. The covered CDR3 bases are TGCGCCAGCAGCTGGGTCGGGGGTTCAGATACG.

CDR3 DNA (partial): TGTGCCAGCAGCGCCTCGGACAGAGCCAATCATGGC. This gives the protein CASSASDRANHG. The whole CDR3 sequence reads CASSASDRANHGYTF. The chain employs TRBV7-9 and TRBJ1-2; tentative D call: TRBD1 (6 bases). From the germline J gene comes the end of the CDR3, since the read stops 3 residues before it. The CDR3 is 15 amino acids. From germline, CDR1 is SEHNR and CDR2 FQNEAQ (reference sequence). Between the trimmed V and J ends, which lost 5 bases and 6 bases, there was a span of 19 bases.

With regard to this clone: The read gets to within 3 residues of the CDR3 end, and the germline J gene fills in the rest. The chain carries TRBV5-1 and TRBJ1-2; D might be TRBD1 (6 bases). This CDR3 spans 17 amino acids. In germline, CDR1 is SGHRS, CDR2 YFSETQ. The chain's CDR3 is CASSLIAGGGSTDTYTF. The sequenced CDR3 bases are TGCGCCAGCAGCCTTATTGCAGGAGGGGGAAGCACAGATACC.

This clone was picked up many times. The observed sequence ends 3 residues before the CDR3 terminus, with the missing tail filled in from the germline J gene. The rearrangement joins TRBV5-1 to TRBJ2-1; D is unclear. V dropped 8 bases and J dropped 0 bases, with 9 bases sitting between them. CDR3 length: 13 amino acids. Germline assignment: CDR1 SGHRS and CDR2 YFSETQ. CDR3: CASKASSYNEQFF. The CDR3 bases that were read are TGCGCCAGTAAGGCTAGCTCCTACAATGAG.

A word on this clone: The CDR3 end is not reached by the read, which stops 3 residues before it; the germline J gene fills it in. This sequence joins TRBV19 and TRBJ2-2; tentatively, D is TRBD1 (5 bases). Germline V gene lookup returns CDR1 LNHDA and CDR2 SQIVND (reference sequence). The CDR3 extends over 16 amino acids. The part of the CDR3 DNA that was read is TGTGCCAGTAGTAAGCTCCAGGGTACGGCTAATGAAAAG. Translating it yields CASSKLQGTANEK. In full, the CDR3 reads CASSKLQGTANEKLFF.

This clone has at least ten counts. The sequenced part of the CDR3 DNA is TGCGCCAGCAGCCGGACTCTGGGCTCGAACACCGGGGAG. Amino acid sequence: CASSRTLGSNTGE. From start to end, the CDR3 is CASSRTLGSNTGELFF. The V and J genes are TRBV4-1 and TRBJ2-2; D possibly corresponds to TRBD2 (5 bases). Read sequence stops 3 residues before the CDR3 end, and the germline J gene provides the missing end. The V and J ends lost 4 bases and 0 bases respectively, with 12 bases between them. The germline CDR1 and CDR2 sequences are MGHRA and YSYEKL. The CDR3 has 16 residues.

This clone turned up a few times. The read halts 3 residues ahead of the CDR3 end, with the missing end drawn from the germline J gene. This rearrangement joins TRBV7-6 to TRBJ2-3, with 11 positions matching TRBD2. Germline CDR1 and CDR2: SGHVS and FNYEAQ. The J segment lost 4 bases and the V segment lost 2 bases, leaving 5 bases of the junction unmatched. The CDR3 spans 16 residues. The CDR3 region is CASSLRSSGRSDTQYF. The covered CDR3 bases are TGTGCCAGCAGCTTACGTTCTAGCGGGAGGTCAGATACG.

This clone has at least ten counts. The read terminates 3 residues before the CDR3 end, so the remaining end is supplied by the germline J gene. The J gene is TRBJ2-7, the V gene TRBV7-3, with a tentative D call TRBD2 (6 bases). Germline V gene sequence: CDR1 SGHTA, CDR2 FQGTGA. With 3 bases removed from V and 2 bases from J, the gap between germline ends came to 17 bases. The CDR3 contains 16 residues. The sequenced CDR3 bases are TGTGCCAGCAGCTTTAGCCCAACTGGGACTCCCTACGAG. Translation: CASSFSPTGTPYE. The full CDR3 reads CASSFSPTGTPYEQYF.

This clone showed up just a few times. The read stops 3 residues short of the end of the CDR3; the missing end is completed from the germline J gene. This chain joins TRBV11-2 and TRBJ1-1, with D maybe TRBD1 (5 bases). This CDR3 is 15 amino acids long. V lost 5 bases and J lost 1, with 14 bases in between. Germline lookup yields CDR1 SGHAT and CDR2 FQNNGV. CDR3 loop: CASSEIRGRNTEAFF. The part of the CDR3 DNA that was read is TGTGCCAGCAGCGAAATAAGGGGCCGGAACACTGAA.

The table lists this clone with many counts. The read stops 3 residues short of the end of the CDR3; the missing end is completed from the germline J gene. The chain is built from TRBV2 and TRBJ1-2, with 7 positions matching TRBD1. Germline V gene sequence: CDR1 SNHLY, CDR2 FYNNEI. This CDR3 has 15 residues. Trimming cost V 3 bases and J 1 base; bases outside gene matches: 5. The CDR3 DNA, read in part, is TGTGCCAGCAGTGAGCCCCGGGACAGTAACTATGGC. Protein sequence: CASSEPRDSNYG. The whole CDR3 sequence reads CASSEPRDSNYGYTF.

This clone was recorded at least ten times. The read falls 3 residues short of the CDR3 end, and the missing part is taken from the germline J gene. V and J are TRBV19 and TRBJ2-4, with 9 bases identical to TRBD1. J gave up 0 bases and V 5 bases, and 5 bases lay outside the gene matches. The CDR3 contains 16 residues. CDR1 is LNHDA and CDR2 is SQIVND in the germline V gene (reference sequence). The covered CDR3 bases are TGTGCCAGTAGTCCGGACAGGGGACTAGCCAAAAACATT. It encodes CASSPDRGLAKNI. In full, the CDR3 is CASSPDRGLAKNIQYF.

This clone was seen ten or more times. Read data end 3 residues before the CDR3 end; the end is taken from the germline J gene. The genes are TRBV11-3 and TRBJ1-6; D is perhaps TRBD1 (5 bases). The CDR3 is 14 amino acids. V was trimmed by 8 bases and J by 7 bases, leaving 15 bases between them. The V gene's germline CDR1 is SGHNT and CDR2 YENEEA. The CDR3 bases that were read are TGTGCCAGCTCCAAGCAGGGTCAGAATTCACCC. It codes for CASSKQGQNSP. The CDR3, in full, reads CASSKQGQNSPLHF.

This clone was detected only a few times. The sequenced CDR3 bases are TGTGCCAGCAGCTTAGTGGGTAGCCCGTATAAAAACATT. It translates to CASSLVGSPYKNI. The full CDR3 is CASSLVGSPYKNIQYF. This sequence joins TRBV7-8 and TRBJ2-4; D gene unclear. The CDR3 goes on 3 residues after the read ends, and that part is filled in from the germline J gene. The V end was cut by 1 base, the J end by 4 bases, with 14 bases between. This CDR3 contains 16 residues. The germline gives CDR1 SGHVS, CDR2 FQNEAQ.

This clone was detected many times. The CDR3 goes on 3 residues after the read ends, and that part is filled in from the germline J gene. V gene TRBV28 combines with J gene TRBJ1-5, with a weak D call TRBD1 (5 bases). The CDR3 loop spans 15 amino acids. CDR1 is MDHEN and CDR2 is SYDVKM in the germline V gene. The V gene lost 4 bases and the J gene lost 3 bases, with 13 bases spanning the gap. The CDR3: CASSSGQGDNQPQHF. The covered CDR3 bases are TGTGCCAGCAGTTCAGGGCAGGGAGACAATCAGCCC. Full variable domain (rest looked up from reference TRBV28 and TRBJ1-5): DVKVTQSSRYLVKRTGEKVFLECVQDMDHENMFWYRQDPGLGLRLIYFSYDVKMKEKGDIPEGYSVSREKKERFSLILESASTNQTSMYLCASSSGQGDNQPQHFGDGTRLSIL.

This clone was detected only a few times. The CDR3 end lies 3 residues beyond the end of the read and is filled in from the germline J gene. This chain joins TRBV7-9 and TRBJ2-5; D gene unclear. The V end lost 4 bases, the J end lost 5 bases, and 11 bases lay between the germline ends. This CDR3 has 13 amino acids. CDR1 is SEHNR and CDR2 is FQNEAQ in the germline V gene (reference sequence). The CDR3 sequence: CASSSRAAETQYF. The DNA read from the CDR3 is TGTGCCAGCAGCTCCCGTGCGGCCGAGACC.

This clone was counted many times. The sequenced CDR3 bases are TGTGCCAGTAGTATAGATGGTGACATAACTGAA. Its protein product is CASSIDGDITE. The full CDR3 sequence reads CASSIDGDITEAFF. This chain joins TRBV19 and TRBJ1-1; D not certain. Read data end 3 residues before the CDR3 end; the end is taken from the germline J gene. Trimming removed 0 bases at V and 5 bases at J, with 10 bases between. The CDR3 loop spans 14 amino acids. The V gene's germline CDR1 is LNHDA and CDR2 SQIVND (reference sequence). Based on the CDR3 plus reference TRBV19 and TRBJ1-1, the full variable domain is DGGITQSPKYLFRKEGQNVTLSCEQNLNHDAMYWYRQDPGQGLRLIYYSQIVNDFQKGDIAEGYSVSREKKESFPLTVTSAQKNPTAFYLCASSIDGDITEAFFGQGTRLTVV.

This clone was observed many times. Read coverage stops 3 residues before the CDR3 terminus; the germline J gene supplies the remainder. The V gene is TRBV19, the J gene TRBJ2-1, with a weak D call TRBD2 (6 bases). CDR1 is LNHDA, CDR2 SQIVND, per germline (reference sequence). The germline V and J ends were trimmed by 7 bases and 2 bases, with 12 bases remaining between them. This CDR3 has 14 residues. The CDR3 region is CASTTSRTYNEQFF. The sequenced part of the CDR3 DNA is TGTGCCAGTACAACTAGCCGGACCTACAATGAG.

On this clone: The read terminates 3 residues before the CDR3 end, so the remaining end is supplied by the germline J gene. V is TRBV7-6 and J is TRBJ1-1, with a tentative D call TRBD1 (5 bases). Between the trimmed V and J ends, which lost 0 bases and 1 base, there was a span of 12 bases. The CDR3 spans 16 residues. The germline gives CDR1 SGHVS, CDR2 FNYEAQ. The CDR3 reads CASSLALGGENTEAFF. The covered CDR3 bases are TGTGCCAGCAGCTTAGCGCTTGGGGGGGAGAACACTGAA.

This clone showed up many times. The sequence runs out 3 residues before the end of the CDR3; the remainder is reconstructed from the germline J gene. The V and J genes are TRBV7-6 and TRBJ1-1, with 7 bases aligning to TRBD1. The germline V gene has CDR1 SGHVS and CDR2 FNYEAQ. This CDR3 comprises 13 residues. V shed 5 bases and J 6 bases; nucleotides not matched to a gene: 6. CDR3 DNA, as far as it was read: TGTGCCAGCAGCCGAACAGGGGTGGCTGAA. Its protein is CASSRTGVAE. Given in full, the CDR3 is CASSRTGVAEAFF.

This clone was seen many times. Sequencing ends 3 residues short of the CDR3 end; the germline J gene provides the rest. V and J are TRBV6-1 and TRBJ2-2; TRBD1 is a possible D gene (5 bases). There are 15 residues in the CDR3. V was clipped by 4 bases and J by 4 bases, with 13 bases between them. Germline V gene sequence: CDR1 MNHNS, CDR2 SASEGT. The sequenced CDR3 bases are TGTGCCAGCAGTGTCCACCCCCAGGGCACCGGGGAG. Translation: CASSVHPQGTGE. The CDR3, in full, reads CASSVHPQGTGELFF.

Of note for this clone: The read is 3 residues too short to cover the CDR3 end, so that end is filled in from the germline J gene. V gene TRBV19 combines with J gene TRBJ2-7, with TRBD1 as a possible D gene (7 bases). The ends were cut back, 8 bases at V and 3 bases at J, with 14 bases in the middle. Germline V gives CDR1 LNHDA, CDR2 SQIVND (reference sequence). The CDR3 is made up of 13 amino acids. CDR3 loop: CASGGGNGYEQYF. The part of the CDR3 DNA that was read is TGTGCCAGTGGAGGGGGCAATGGCTACGAG.

This clone showed up just a few times. Sequencing ends 3 residues short of the CDR3 end; the germline J gene provides the rest. The chain employs TRBV2 and TRBJ1-2; D is uncertain. Germline V CDR1 and CDR2: SNHLY, FYNNEI. CDR3 size: 12 residues. The sequenced part of the CDR3 DNA is TGTGCCAGCAGGAGTGAGGTCTCAGGC. Residues: CASRSEVSG. The CDR3 in full is CASRSEVSGYTF. Looking up the rest from reference TRBV2 and TRBJ1-2 gives the full variable domain: EPEVTQTPSHQVTQMGQEVILRCVPISNHLYFYWYRQILGQKVEFLVSFYNNEISEKSEIFDDQFSVERPDGSNFTLKIRSTKLEDSAMYFCASRSEVSGYTFGSGTRLTVV.

This clone was recorded many times. Read data end 3 residues before the CDR3 end; the end is taken from the germline J gene. J is TRBJ2-3 and V is TRBV28, with 11 bases lining up with TRBD1. Unmatched junction bases numbered 4, after V lost 5 bases and J lost 3 bases. Germline lookup yields CDR1 MDHEN and CDR2 SYDVKM. This CDR3 is 15 amino acids long. The covered CDR3 bases are TGTGCCAGCAGTAAAGGACAGGGGGCAACAGATACG. It yields the protein CASSKGQGATDT. The full CDR3 protein reads CASSKGQGATDTQYF.

This clone was observed at least ten times. The part of the CDR3 DNA that was read is TGTGCCAGCTCGCCTCCGGGACTAGCGGGAGGATTTTACAATGAG. Translated, it gives CASSPPGLAGGFYNE. The whole CDR3 protein is CASSPPGLAGGFYNEQFF. This chain connects TRBV18 to TRBJ2-1; 15 bases align to TRBD2. The read comes to an end 3 residues before the CDR3 does, leaving the germline J gene to fill in the end. V dropped 6 bases and J dropped 4; count of bases not matched to a gene: 10. The CDR3 length is 18 residues. CDR1 and CDR2 from the germline V gene are KGHSH and LQKENI. The full variable domain, with the rest looked up from reference TRBV18 and TRBJ2-1, is NAGVMQNPRHLVRRRGQEARLRCSPMKGHSHVYWYRQLPEEGLKFMVYLQKENIIDESGMPKERFSAEFPKEGPSILRIQQVVRGDSAAYFCASSPPGLAGGFYNEQFFGPGTRLTVL.

To note about this clone: The read terminates 3 residues before the CDR3 end, so the remaining end is supplied by the germline J gene. The rearrangement joins TRBV2 to TRBJ2-1; TRBD2 aligns across 11 bases. V shed 7 bases and J 4 bases; nucleotides not matched to a gene: 6. CDR3 length equals 15 residues. Germline lookup yields CDR1 SNHLY and CDR2 FYNNEI. Incomplete CDR3 DNA: TGTGCCAGCATTATTCTAGCGGGAGGTTACAATGAG. Its translation: CASIILAGGYNE. The CDR3 in full is CASIILAGGYNEQFF. Looking up the rest from reference TRBV2 and TRBJ2-1 gives the full variable domain: EPEVTQTPSHQVTQMGQEVILRCVPISNHLYFYWYRQILGQKVEFLVSFYNNEISEKSEIFDDQFSVERPDGSNFTLKIRSTKLEDSAMYFCASIILAGGYNEQFFGPGTRLTVL.